The entry below gives a single T cell receptor beta chain sequence along with its context. These data are taken from a study of OX40 agonist ivuxolimab in advanced cancers. The table came from immunoSEQ multiplex PCR; TCRdb's copy has only in-frame clones and leaves some out. The data contain 75,000 to 90,000 clones, 92% of them seen just once; the ten biggest clones take up about 3%. Germline loops: CDR1 SGHRS, CDR2 YFSETQ. V dropped 2 bases and J dropped 9; count of bases not matched to a gene: 15. The CDR3 is made up of 17 amino acids. The sequence was collected from an adult with an advanced solid tumor such as melanoma, head and neck, liver or kidney cancer. The chain has TRBV5-1 and TRBJ2-1, with 9 nucleotides matching TRBD2. The input for sequencing was CD4+ or CD8+ T cells sorted from blood, taken in a trial of the OX40 agonist ivuxolimab. CDR3 residues: CASSFRGSGSRGTEQFF. The CDR3 DNA reads as TGCGCCAGCAGCTTTCGCGGTAGCGGGAGTAGAGGAACTGAGCAGTTCTTC. Full variable domain (missing parts from reference TRBV5-1 and TRBJ2-1): KAGVTQTPRYLIKTRGQQVTLSCSPISGHRSVSWYQQTPGQGLQFLFEYFSETQRNKGNFPGRFSGRQFSNSRSEMNVSTLELGDSALYLCASSFRGSGSRGTEQFFGPGTRLTVL.